This TCR beta chain was captured in a study of shared clonotypes between healthy human individuals. V lost 0 bases to trimming and J lost 10 bases, with 16 bases between them. The CDR3 has 15 amino acids. The germline gives CDR1 MGHRA, CDR2 YSYEKL. In the original workflow: From ImmunoSEQ came sequences covering only the junction and carrying no quality scores, so filtering differed. Profiling relied on immunoSEQ multiplex PCR, and the TCRdb table lists in-frame clones only, not all of them. The DNA gave D and trimming, while V, J and clone size come from that table. The sample shows approximately 460,000 clones, 77% of them seen only once.

The sample comprised PBMCs. J is TRBJ2-1 and V is TRBV4-1; possibly TRBD2 for D (6 bases). This clonotype originated in a woman between 40 and 55 years old in good health. Some clones in this sample may be carry-over from other donors' samples. The DNA for the CDR3 is TGCGCCAGCAGCCAAGATTACCCGGGGAGGCCCGAGCAGTTCTTC. It is translated as CASSQDYPGRPEQFF.